The source of this T cell receptor (beta chain) is a study of control samples from healthy donors and cancer patients. Germline V gene data show CDR1 as LNHDA and CDR2 as SQIVND (reference sequence). The length of the CDR3 is 14 residues. V was clipped by 5 bases and J by 4 bases; unmatched bases: 7. Using immunoSEQ multiplex PCR, the repertoire was profiled, and TCRdb retains in-frame clones only, with some absent. The table has fewer than 120,000 clones, 88% seen once. The sample consisted of PBMCs. This sequence originates from a woman aged 55-69 years with lung cancer. This chain joins TRBV19 and TRBJ1-2, with 7 bases that match TRBD1. As DNA, the CDR3 is TGTGCCAGTAGTTCCCGGGACAGCATCTATGGCTACACCTTC. It encodes CASSSRDSIYGYTF.